This T cell receptor (beta chain) was recovered during a study of response to subunit inactivated influenza vaccine. TCRdb re-called the RT-PCR reads with MiXCR, one entry per CDR3 protein. The sample records 500,000 to 550,000 distinct CDR3 sequences, around a quarter being singletons. There are a few counts of this clonotype. This sample also appeared in a second study, on T cells expressing NK-cell markers. Per that study: cDNA encoding TCR beta was synthesized via 5'RACE template switching incorporating UMIs.

The sample was CD4+ T cells sorted from PBMCs, taken 11 to 12 days after vaccination. This clonotype originated in a man aged 45-65 years who received an inactivated influenza vaccine.

CDR3 nucleotide sequence: TGTGCCATCAGTGAGCTGGATGCGGGGGCCGGGGAAAAACTGTTTTTT. Protein product: CAISELDAGAGEKLFF. The chain combines TRBV10-3 with TRBJ1-4; maybe TRBD1 (6 bases). The CDR3 has 16 residues. Trimming stripped 2 bases from V and 8 bases from J, with 18 bases between. Germline values: CDR1 ENHRY, CDR2 SYGVKD.